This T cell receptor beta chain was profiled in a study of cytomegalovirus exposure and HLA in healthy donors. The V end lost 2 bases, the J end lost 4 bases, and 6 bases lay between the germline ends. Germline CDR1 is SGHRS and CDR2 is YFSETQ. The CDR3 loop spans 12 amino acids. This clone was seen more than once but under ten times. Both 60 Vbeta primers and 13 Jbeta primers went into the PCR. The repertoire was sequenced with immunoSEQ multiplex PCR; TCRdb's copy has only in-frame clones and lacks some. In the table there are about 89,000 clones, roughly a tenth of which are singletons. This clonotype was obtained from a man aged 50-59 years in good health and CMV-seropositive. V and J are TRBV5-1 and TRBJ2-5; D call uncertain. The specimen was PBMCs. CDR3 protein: CASSFPGETQYF. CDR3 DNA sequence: TGCGCCAGCAGCTTCCCGGGAGAGACCCAGTACTTC.